Below, 16 T cell receptor beta chains from the same sample are listed, as sequenced in a study of PD-1 blockade in classical Hodgkin lymphoma. Time point specified: cycle 4 day 1 (C4D1), after about 6 weeks of nivolumab. All the patients suffered relapse after autologous stem cell transplantation, and brentuximab vedotin exposure differed. Measured with immunoSEQ multiplex PCR; TCRdb has only the in-frame clones, and not every one. The repertoire includes about 90,000 clones, about 83% of them detected once, and about 18% sits in the top ten. Here the sequenced sample was peripheral blood mononuclear cells (PBMCs), taken before the fourth cycle of nivolumab. The receptors here all came from a human donor with classical Hodgkin lymphoma.

This clone was counted a few times. This rearrangement joins TRBV19 to TRBJ2-2; TRBD2 matches at 10 bases. J was trimmed by 5 bases and V by 3 bases; bases with no gene match: 9. CDR3 length: 17 residues. Germline assignment: CDR1 LNHDA and CDR2 SQIVND (reference sequence). CDR3 in amino acids: CASSIRLAGVGTGELFF. The CDR3 bases are TGTGCCAGTAGTATCCGCCTAGCGGGAGTTGGTACCGGGGAGCTGTTTTTT. The full variable domain, its missing parts supplied by reference TRBV19 and TRBJ2-2, is DGGITQSPKYLFRKEGQNVTLSCEQNLNHDAMYWYRQDPGQGLRLIYYSQIVNDFQKGDIAEGYSVSREKKESFPLTVTSAQKNPTAFYLCASSIRLAGVGTGELFFGEGSRLTVL.

This clone was seen only once. The rearrangement joins TRBV5-1 to TRBJ2-2; D is unresolved. Per germline, CDR1 SGHRS and CDR2 YFSETQ. The length of the CDR3 is 14 residues. Trimming took off 4 bases at V and 6 bases at J, with 13 bases between the two ends. CDR3 nucleotides: TGCGCCAGCAGCCGTCTCCTCGATTCCGGGGAGCTGTTTTTT. Encoded protein: CASSRLLDSGELFF.

V is TRBV7-2 and J is TRBJ2-5; D may match TRBD1 or TRBD2 (5 bases each). Germline V CDR1 and CDR2: SGHTA, FQGNSA. This CDR3 contains 12 residues. V gave up 8 bases and J gave up 5 bases, with 12 bases separating them. CDR3 protein: CASAPGRETQYF. The DNA for the CDR3 is TGTGCCAGCGCACCGGGACGGGAGACCCAGTACTTC.

This chain uses TRBV6-1 with TRBJ1-4; 10 bases align to TRBD1. CDR1 is MNHNS, CDR2 SASEGT, per germline. Trimming removed 2 bases from V and 7 bases from J; junction bases left unmatched: 4. The CDR3 contains 15 residues. The CDR3 here is CASSELRTGGEKLFF. The CDR3 nucleotides read TGTGCCAGCAGTGAACTGAGGACAGGGGGTGAAAAACTGTTTTTT.

Only a few counts were recorded for this clone. The chain carries TRBV5-4 and TRBJ2-1, with 9 nucleotides matching TRBD2. V shed 4 bases and J 1 base; nucleotides not matched to a gene: 6. This CDR3 comprises 16 residues. Germline assignment: CDR1 SGHNT and CDR2 YYREEE (reference sequence). CDR3 in amino acids: CASSVSGSLSYNEQFF. The DNA of the CDR3 is TGTGCCAGCAGCGTTAGCGGGAGTCTATCCTACAATGAGCAGTTCTTC.

The chain is built from TRBV7-2 and TRBJ2-3, with D perhaps being TRBD1 or TRBD2 (5 bases each). In germline, CDR1 is SGHTA, CDR2 FQGNSA. The V gene lost 6 bases and the J gene lost 0 bases, with 16 bases spanning the gap. The CDR3 is made up of 16 amino acids. The CDR3 reads CASSRDPRPSTDTQYF. CDR3 DNA: TGTGCCAGCAGTCGGGACCCTCGTCCTAGCACAGATACGCAGTATTTT.

The chain couples TRBV5-6 to TRBJ2-7, with 10 bases aligning to TRBD2. The germline V gene has CDR1 SGHDT and CDR2 YYEEEE. The CDR3 covers 15 residues. Losses at the gene ends were 0 bases for V and 3 bases for J; bases not matched to a gene: 3. CDR3 coding DNA: TGTGCCAGCAGCTTGGGACTAGCGGGCCTCTACGAGCAGTACTTC. It specifies CASSLGLAGLYEQYF.

The rearrangement joins TRBV4-1 to TRBJ2-3; 9 positions match TRBD1. With V trimmed by 0 bases and J by 2 bases, 6 bases remained unmatched. Germline V gene lookup returns CDR1 MGHRA and CDR2 YSYEKL. CDR3 length: 17 amino acids. The CDR3 sequence is CASSQDRGTGYTDTQYF. CDR3 sequence (DNA): TGCGCCAGCAGCCAAGATCGTGGGACAGGGTACACAGATACGCAGTATTTT.

This chain joins TRBV7-2 and TRBJ2-1, with 8 positions matching TRBD2. From germline, CDR1 is SGHTA and CDR2 FQGNSA. The CDR3 consists of 14 residues. J lost 7 bases, V lost 2 bases, and 4 bases had no gene match. The CDR3 protein is CASSLSGRTNEQFF. The CDR3 region has the DNA TGTGCCAGCAGCTTAAGCGGGAGAACGAATGAGCAGTTCTTC.

V gene TRBV5-1 combines with J gene TRBJ2-5; 8 bases map to TRBD2. This CDR3 is 15 amino acids long. Germline trimming cut 0 bases from V and 4 bases from J; bases unmatched to any gene: 5. Per germline, CDR1 SGHRS and CDR2 YFSETQ. CDR3 DNA sequence: TGCGCCAGCAGCTTGGATTTAGCGGGAATAGAGACCCAGTACTTC. It codes for CASSLDLAGIETQYF.

This clone was found a few times. The V and J genes are TRBV7-2 and TRBJ2-5; 8 bases are shared with TRBD2. Germline CDR1 and CDR2: SGHTA and FQGNSA. The CDR3 runs to 19 residues. V lost 0 bases, J lost 4 bases, and 16 bases stayed unmatched. The CDR3 DNA reads as TGTGCCAGCAGCTTAGCTCCCCTCCTAGCGGGTCCCAAGGGAGAGACCCAGTACTTC. Amino acids: CASSLAPLLAGPKGETQYF.

This chain joins TRBV27 and TRBJ1-1, with 7 bases fitting TRBD1. In germline, CDR1 is MNHEY, CDR2 SMNVEV (reference sequence). This CDR3 spans 14 amino acids. The V segment lost 1 base and the J segment 7 bases; nucleotides outside the gene matches: 6. The CDR3 is CASSLFRDSVEAFF. As DNA, the CDR3 is TGTGCCAGCAGTTTATTTAGGGACAGTGTTGAAGCTTTCTTT.

This clone appeared a few times. This chain joins TRBV29-1 and TRBJ1-2; D is unclear. The CDR3 is made up of 11 amino acids. V lost 4 bases to trimming and J lost 6 bases, with 9 bases between them. From germline, CDR1 is SQVTM and CDR2 ANQGSEA. CDR3 residues: CSVGVSNGYTF. DNA of the CDR3: TGCAGCGTTGGTGTTTCTAATGGCTACACCTTC.

The V gene is TRBV5-1, the J gene TRBJ2-1; D gene unclear. The V end was cut by 4 bases, the J end by 0 bases, with 11 bases between. The germline V gene encodes CDR1 SGHRS and CDR2 YFSETQ. The CDR3 spans 15 residues. For the CDR3, the DNA is TGCGCCAGCAGCCCGAGTATAAGCTCCTACAATGAGCAGTTCTTC. It encodes CASSPSISSYNEQFF.

This clone was observed a single time. The rearrangement links TRBV6-1 to TRBJ1-4; TRBD1 might be the D (6 bases). The CDR3 totals 16 residues. Trimming removed 2 bases at V and 6 bases at J, with 16 bases between. Germline V lookup: CDR1 MNHNS, CDR2 SASEGT. CDR3 in amino acids: CASSESLPGVDEKLFF. CDR3 nucleotide sequence: TGTGCCAGCAGTGAATCACTACCAGGGGTGGATGAAAAACTGTTTTTT.

The gene calls are TRBV6-6 and TRBJ2-5, with 8 bases lining up with TRBD2. The CDR3 covers 13 residues. Germline CDR1 MNHNY, CDR2 SVGAGI (reference sequence). After removal of 7 bases from V and 4 bases from J, the junction contained 5 bases not matched to a gene. The CDR3 protein is CASKAGVGETQYF. The DNA of the CDR3 is TGTGCCAGCAAAGCGGGGGTAGGAGAGACCCAGTACTTC.